One and the same sample provided the 29 T cell receptor beta chains below, sequenced in a study of metastatic and nonmetastatic thyroid tumors. Each patient went into thyroid surgery without having received any treatment. MiXCR reprocessed the PCR reads for TCRdb. Of 90,000 or so clones in the sample, around 7.8% were seen once. Material: blood. The receptor set was obtained from a female donor with papillary thyroid cancer or a benign thyroid nodule (not recorded which). Some clones in this sample may be carry-over from other donors' samples.

This clone was recorded many times. The chain has TRBV20-1 and TRBJ2-3; 13 bases line up with TRBD2. Per germline, CDR1 DFQATT and CDR2 SNEGSKA (reference sequence). V trimming: 3 bases; J trimming: 7 bases; junction bases outside the gene matches: 1. This CDR3 region has 13 residues. The DNA of the CDR3 is TGCAGTGCTAGGGGACTAGCGGGATATACGCAGTATTTT. Its protein is CSARGLAGYTQYF.

This clone was seen ten or more times. The V gene is TRBV7-2, the J gene TRBJ1-3, with D possibly being TRBD1 (5 bases). Deletions cut 4 bases from V and 2 bases from J, with 9 bases between. The germline V gene has CDR1 SGHTA and CDR2 FQGNSA. The CDR3 runs 14 residues. CDR3 loop: CASSSDIPGNTIYF. In nucleotides, the CDR3 is TGTGCCAGCAGCTCGGACATACCTGGAAACACCATATATTTT.

This clone was recorded many times. J is TRBJ2-7 and V is TRBV30, with TRBD1 matching over 9 bases. Losses at the gene ends were 2 bases for V and 2 bases for J; bases not matched to a gene: 7. The CDR3 is 15 residues long. CDR1 is GTSNPN and CDR2 is SVGIG in the germline V gene (reference sequence). CDR3 in DNA: TGTGCCTGGAGTAGGCAAGGGACAGGGACCTACGAGCAGTACTTC. Protein sequence: CAWSRQGTGTYEQYF.

A few counts support this clone. This may be a read error, as it is one base from a much larger clone. This sequence joins TRBV12-3 or TRBV12-4 and TRBJ1-1, with D unresolved. V was pared by 3 bases and J by 4 bases, with 15 bases between. This CDR3 region has 15 residues. CDR3 amino acids: CASSLSKGMTTEAFF. CDR3 DNA sequence: TGTGCCAGCAGTTTGTCTAAGGGTATGACCACTGAAGCTTTCTTT.

This clone has a count of ten or more. This chain connects TRBV7-8 to TRBJ1-1; perhaps TRBD1 as D (6 bases). Germline CDR1 is SGHVS and CDR2 is FQNEAQ. V was cut by 0 bases and J by 5 bases, with 13 bases left in between. The CDR3 is 15 residues long. The CDR3 spells CASSLANTGFTEAFF. The CDR3 DNA reads TGTGCCAGCAGCTTAGCGAATACAGGGTTTACTGAAGCTTTCTTT.

This clone has at least ten counts. The chain couples TRBV19 to TRBJ2-6; D may be TRBD2 (6 bases). The CDR3 contains 15 residues. V lost 6 bases and J lost 1, with 10 bases in between. The germline CDR1 and CDR2 sequences are LNHDA and SQIVND (reference sequence). CDR3 protein: CASREGRSGANVLTF. The DNA for the CDR3 is TGTGCCAGTAGGGAGGGCAGGTCTGGGGCCAACGTCCTGACTTTC.

Of note for this clone: Just one base apart from a much larger clone, this may be a read error. The chain combines TRBV6-4 with TRBJ2-1; TRBD2 agrees at 11 bases. Germline CDR1 reads MRHNA; CDR2 reads SNTAGT. The CDR3 consists of 15 residues. The V gene end was trimmed by 0 bases and the J gene end by 11 bases; junction bases not matched to a gene: 6. The CDR3 sequence is CASSDSSGGADKQFF. The CDR3 nucleotides read TGTGCCAGCAGTGACTCTAGCGGGGGGGCCGATAAGCAGTTCTTC.

This clone was found a few times. The gene calls are TRBV10-3 and TRBJ1-2; D is ambiguous. The germline gives CDR1 ENHRY, CDR2 SYGVKD. Trimming pared 0 bases from V and 4 bases from J, leaving 9 bases between. CDR3 length equals 14 residues. The CDR3 DNA follows: TGTGCCATCAGTGAGTCGACTCGGGGCTATGGCTACACCTTC. Translation gives CAISESTRGYGYTF.

This clone was observed many times. Additional DNA sequences in this sample encode the identical CDR3. V usage is TRBV7-2 and J usage is TRBJ1-5; D gene uncertain. The CDR3 sequence is 12 residues long. CDR1 is SGHTA, CDR2 FQGNSA, per germline. The V gene lost 3 bases and the J gene lost 4 bases, with 4 bases spanning the gap. In DNA, the CDR3 is TGTGCCAGCAGCTTTGGGAATCAGCCCCAGCATTTT. Protein sequence: CASSFGNQPQHF.

This clone came up many times. This chain connects TRBV5-6 to TRBJ1-1; perhaps TRBD1 as D (5 bases). The CDR3 runs 18 residues. Trimming stripped 1 base from V and 0 bases from J, with 19 bases between. Germline assignment: CDR1 SGHDT and CDR2 YYEEEE. The DNA of the CDR3 is TGTGCCAGCAGCTTGTGGGGGGGGACCCGGGGTTTGAACACTGAAGCTTTCTTT. Residues: CASSLWGGTRGLNTEAFF.

This clone was detected ten times or more. The rearrangement uses TRBV5-4 and TRBJ2-7; 12 nucleotides align to TRBD2. The CDR3 has 14 residues. Germline V gene lookup returns CDR1 SGHNT and CDR2 YYREEE (reference sequence). V shed 4 bases, J shed 3 bases, and the junction held 2 bases outside the gene matches. The CDR3 DNA is TGTGCCAGCAGCCAACTAGCGGGGGGCTACGAGCAGTACTTC. This encodes CASSQLAGGYEQYF. The full variable domain, in which reference TRBV5-4 and TRBJ2-7 provide the parts outside the CDR3, is ETGVTQSPTHLIKTRGQQVTLRCSSQSGHNTVSWYQQALGQGPQFIFQYYREEENGRGNFPPRFSGLQFPNYSSELNVNALELDDSALYLCASSQLAGGYEQYFGPGTRLTVT.

The table lists this clone with a few counts. CDR3 nucleotide sequence: TGTGCCAGCAGCCCCCTGTTAAGCTCCTACAATGAGCAGTTCTTC. It translates to CASSPLLSSYNEQFF. V is TRBV9 and J is TRBJ2-1; D remains unclear. The CDR3 has 15 amino acids. V was pared by 4 bases and J by 0 bases, with 11 bases between. CDR1 is SGDLS and CDR2 is YYNGEE in the germline V gene.

Many counts were recorded for this clone. The genes are TRBV11-2 and TRBJ2-7, with a possible D match to TRBD1 (5 bases). V was shortened by 2 bases and J by 4 bases, with 15 bases between the two germline ends. Germline V lookup: CDR1 SGHAT, CDR2 FQNNGV. This CDR3 has 15 residues. CDR3 in amino acids: CASSLQPGNLYEQYF. CDR3 nucleotides: TGTGCCAGCAGCTTACAGCCAGGGAACCTTTACGAGCAGTACTTC.

The CDR3 sequence is CASSLVQGYGEQYF. The CDR3 coding sequence is TGCGCCAGCAGCTTGGTACAGGGCTATGGGGAGCAGTACTTC. J is TRBJ2-7 and V is TRBV5-1; a possible D gene is TRBD1 (6 bases). Germline-derived CDR1 and CDR2 are SGHRS and YFSETQ. CDR3 length: 14 amino acids. The V end was cut by 0 bases, the J end by 7 bases, with 14 bases between.

This clone was recorded a few times. This chain joins TRBV11-1 and TRBJ1-1; D remains unclear. V was trimmed by 3 bases and J by 8 bases, leaving 16 bases between them. This CDR3 has 14 amino acids. Looked up from germline, CDR1 is SGHAT and CDR2 is FQDESV (reference sequence). The CDR3 spells CASSFLNPGQEAFF. The CDR3 bases are TGTGCCAGCAGCTTTCTCAATCCAGGCCAGGAAGCTTTCTTT.

The table lists this clone with many counts. This chain uses TRBV6-1 with TRBJ2-5, with D unclear. V was shortened by 3 bases and J by 4 bases, with 3 bases between the two germline ends. This CDR3 spans 11 amino acids. Looked up from germline, CDR1 is MNHNS and CDR2 is SASEGT. The CDR3 DNA follows: TGTGCCAGCAGTGAGTTAGAGACCCAGTACTTC. Residues: CASSELETQYF.

This clone was seen at least ten times. The chain uses TRBV13 and TRBJ1-3; 7 bases align to TRBD1. The CDR3 totals 13 residues. Per the germline V gene, CDR1 is PRHDT and CDR2 is FYEKMQ (reference sequence). V was pared by 5 bases and J by 4 bases, with 2 bases of the junction left unmatched. The CDR3, as DNA: TGTGCCAGCAGCCCGGGACAGGGAAACACCATATATTTT. Translation: CASSPGQGNTIYF.

This clone was found many times. V gene TRBV3-1 combines with J gene TRBJ1-2; unclear D gene. The CDR3 covers 13 residues. CDR1 is LGHDT, CDR2 YNNKEL, per germline (reference sequence). Trimming shortened V by 6 bases and J by 0 bases, and 8 bases separated the two germline ends. In DNA, the CDR3 is TGTGCCAGCAGTCCCGCGGCTAACTATGGCTACACCTTC. Translated, it gives CASSPAANYGYTF.

This clone was recorded at least ten times. The chain combines TRBV9 with TRBJ2-7, with unresolved D. Trimming shortened V by 0 bases and J by 0 bases, and 10 bases separated the two germline ends. This CDR3 is built from 15 residues. The V gene's germline CDR1 is SGDLS and CDR2 YYNGEE. CDR3 nucleotides: TGTGCCAGCAGCGTAGACTTCAGCAGCTCCTACGAGCAGTACTTC. This sequence encodes CASSVDFSSSYEQYF.

This clone was seen repeatedly, ten times or more. The gene calls are TRBV28 and TRBJ1-1; 9 nucleotides agree with TRBD1. The germline V gene encodes CDR1 MDHEN and CDR2 SYDVKM. The CDR3 consists of 16 residues. With 3 bases clipped from V and 4 bases from J, the junction kept 9 bases outside the gene matches. In nucleotides, the CDR3 is TGTGCCAGCAGTTTGGGGGGGACAGGGTACGGCACTGAAGCTTTCTTT. Amino acids: CASSLGGTGYGTEAFF.

V usage is TRBV6-1 and J usage is TRBJ2-5, with 8 bases fitting TRBD2. The V gene's germline CDR1 is MNHNS and CDR2 SASEGT. The CDR3 has 15 amino acids. V lost 4 bases and J lost 2; bases outside the gene matches: 6. The DNA of the CDR3 is TGTGCCAGCAGTGTGTTAGCGGGGAGTCAAGAGACCCAGTACTTC. It specifies CASSVLAGSQETQYF.

This clone was observed at least ten times. This chain connects TRBV6-1 to TRBJ2-1, with D perhaps matching TRBD2 (5 bases). Germline V lookup: CDR1 MNHNS, CDR2 SASEGT. This CDR3 has 13 amino acids. The V and J ends lost 5 bases and 9 bases respectively, with 14 bases between them. DNA for the CDR3: TGTGCCAGCAGTCCACTAGAGTTGGGTGAGCAGTTCTTC. Translating it yields CASSPLELGEQFF.

This clone came up a few times. This may be a read error, as it is one base from a much larger clone. V is TRBV6-1 and J is TRBJ2-1; possibly TRBD2 for D (6 bases). Trimming removed 6 bases at V and 5 bases at J, with 11 bases between. The CDR3 runs 13 residues. CDR1 and CDR2 from the germline V gene are MNHNS and SASEGT. The CDR3 coding sequence is TGTGCCAGCAGCTCGCGGGGAAACAATGAGCAGTTCTTC. It encodes CASSSRGNNEQFF.

This clone was counted many times. V usage is TRBV12-3 or TRBV12-4 and J usage is TRBJ1-2, with a weak D call TRBD1 (5 bases). This CDR3 has 15 residues. Deletions cut 8 bases from V and 7 bases from J, with 23 bases between. The CDR3 is CASEFTGPRRGGYTF. CDR3 DNA: TGTGCCAGCGAGTTCACCGGGCCTCGAAGGGGTGGCTACACCTTC.

The V gene is TRBV9, the J gene TRBJ1-5; 7 bases are shared with TRBD1. With 2 bases clipped from V and 0 bases from J, the junction kept 20 bases outside the gene matches. CDR1 and CDR2 (germline): SGDLS, YYNGEE. The CDR3 consists of 21 residues. CDR3 residues: CASSVDPGQKVVGDSNQPQHF. As DNA, the CDR3 is TGTGCCAGCAGCGTCGACCCGGGACAGAAGGTTGTAGGGGATAGCAATCAGCCCCAGCATTTT.

On this clone itself: A read error is possible here, since a much larger clone lies one base away. The CDR3 loop is CASSHSEQEAQYF. CDR3 coding DNA: TGTGCCAGCAGCCACAGCGAGCAAGAGGCCCAGTACTTC. The chain recombines TRBV6-8 with TRBJ2-5; D gene ambiguous. Germline loops: CDR1 MNHGY, CDR2 SAAAGT. CDR3 length: 13 residues.

This clone was seen many times. This chain links TRBV12-5 with TRBJ1-5; possibly TRBD1 for D (5 bases). V shed 5 bases and J shed 4 bases, with 18 bases lying between them. The CDR3 has 16 residues. Germline assignment: CDR1 LGHNT and CDR2 FRNRAP. The CDR3 DNA reads TGTGCTAGTGGTGGGACGGACCACTTGACAAATCAGCCCCAGCATTTT. It is translated as CASGGTDHLTNQPQHF.

The gene calls are TRBV9 and TRBJ2-7; 8 bases line up with TRBD2. Germline CDR1 SGDLS, CDR2 YYNGEE. The CDR3 has 15 residues. Trimming cost V 1 base and J 3 bases; bases outside gene matches: 6. The CDR3 protein is CASSVSGSPDYEQYF. CDR3 sequence (DNA): TGTGCCAGCAGCGTAAGCGGGAGTCCCGACTACGAGCAGTACTTC. Full variable domain (missing parts from reference TRBV9 and TRBJ2-7): DSGVTQTPKHLITATGQRVTLRCSPRSGDLSVYWYQQSLDQGLQFLIQYYNGEERAKGNILERFSAQQFPDLHSELNLSSLELGDSALYFCASSVSGSPDYEQYFGPGTRLTVT.

This clone has a count of ten or more. J is TRBJ2-6 and V is TRBV3-1; 7 nucleotides match TRBD1. Germline V lookup: CDR1 LGHDT, CDR2 YNNKEL (reference sequence). V shed 3 bases and J 2 bases; nucleotides not matched to a gene: 4. This CDR3 region has 16 residues. This CDR3 is CASSQIGQAGANVLTF. The CDR3 region has the DNA TGTGCCAGCAGCCAGATCGGACAGGCTGGGGCCAACGTCCTGACTTTC.